These T cell receptor beta chains were read from a single sample in a study of Ad26.COV2.S vaccination and SARS-CoV-2 variants. The table came from immunoSEQ multiplex PCR; TCRdb's copy has only in-frame clones and leaves some out. Of roughly 300,000 clones listed, roughly 89% are singletons. The material sequenced was peripheral blood, taken in a trial of Ad26.COV2.S vaccine versus placebo. These TCRs come from a person between 18 and 60 years old who received the Ad26.COV2.S COVID-19 vaccine or a placebo. Both conserved end residues are part of each CDR3. The D gene is left open where the match is weak. Clone size is given for some rows only: seen once, a few or many times, or a class if the clone is expanded.

clone size: .; D gene: .; J gene: TRBJ2-5; V gene: TRBV11-3; CDR3 DNA: TGTGCCAGCAGCTTAGGACAGTCTCAGACCCAGTACTTC; CDR3 protein: CASSLGQSQTQYF
clone size: .; D gene: .; J gene: TRBJ2-7; V gene: TRBV5-4; CDR3 DNA: TGTGCCAGCAGCTTCCATCCATTACGGGAGCAGTACTTC; CDR3 protein: CASSFHPLREQYF
clone size: .; D gene: TRBD2; J gene: TRBJ2-1; V gene: TRBV29-1; CDR3 DNA: TGCAGCGCCAACCAACTGTCGGGGGGACCCTCCCGTGAGCAGTTCTTC; CDR3 protein: CSANQLSGGPSREQFF
clone size: .; D gene: .; J gene: TRBJ2-3; V gene: TRBV27; CDR3 DNA: TGTGCCAGCAGAATCGGAGGGACGATGGATACGCAGTATTTT; CDR3 protein: CASRIGGTMDTQYF
clone size: .; D gene: .; J gene: TRBJ2-7; V gene: TRBV28; CDR3 DNA: TGTGCCAGCAGTTTACTTTCCGAGCAGTACTTC; CDR3 protein: CASSLLSEQYF
clone size: .; D gene: .; J gene: TRBJ1-1; V gene: TRBV28; CDR3 DNA: TGTGCCAGCAGTTTTAGTAGGAGAGAAGCTTTCTTT; CDR3 protein: CASSFSRREAFF
clone size: .; D gene: .; J gene: TRBJ2-2; V gene: TRBV28; CDR3 DNA: TGTGCCAGCAGTGCCCGCAATAGGGTGAGGAACACCGGGGAGCTGTTTTTT; CDR3 protein: CASSARNRVRNTGELFF
clone size: .; D gene: .; J gene: TRBJ2-1; V gene: TRBV27; CDR3 DNA: TGTGCCAGCAGTTTCGGGGTAACTAGTTCCGATGAGCAGTTCTTC; CDR3 protein: CASSFGVTSSDEQFF
clone size: once; D gene: .; J gene: TRBJ1-5; V gene: TRBV19; CDR3 DNA: TGTGCCAGTAGTTCCAACAGGTTGCGGCCCCAGCATTTT; CDR3 protein: CASSSNRLRPQHF
clone size: .; D gene: .; J gene: TRBJ1-2; V gene: TRBV2; CDR3 DNA: TGTGCCAGCAGTGGTTTGGGGGGGCCTGGCTACACCTTC; CDR3 protein: CASSGLGGPGYTF
clone size: .; D gene: TRBD1; J gene: TRBJ1-1; V gene: TRBV7-8; CDR3 DNA: TGTGCCAGCAGCTTAGAGACAGGGGGAACTGAAGCTTTCTTT; CDR3 protein: CASSLETGGTEAFF
clone size: .; D gene: .; J gene: TRBJ2-3; V gene: TRBV19; CDR3 DNA: TGTGCCAGTAGTATAGATCCGAAGACAGGTGAAGGTTCGGATACGCAGTATTTT; CDR3 protein: CASSIDPKTGEGSDTQYF
clone size: .; D gene: TRBD2; J gene: TRBJ2-1; V gene: TRBV28; CDR3 DNA: TGTGCCAGCACTAGGAGTAGCGGGAGTTATGAGCAGTTCTTC; CDR3 protein: CASTRSSGSYEQFF
clone size: .; D gene: .; J gene: TRBJ1-6; V gene: TRBV7-9; CDR3 DNA: TGTGCCAGCAGCTTAGGAGGCGATTCCTATTCACCCCTCCACTTT; CDR3 protein: CASSLGGDSYSPLHF
clone size: .; D gene: TRBD1; J gene: TRBJ1-6; V gene: TRBV19; CDR3 DNA: TGTGCCAGTAGGCGCAGGGGGGGTAATTCACCCCTCCACTTT; CDR3 protein: CASRRRGGNSPLHF
clone size: .; D gene: TRBD1; J gene: TRBJ1-2; V gene: TRBV29-1; CDR3 DNA: TGCAGCGTCGCGACGGGACAGGCGTTCTATGGCTACACCTTC; CDR3 protein: CSVATGQAFYGYTF
clone size: .; D gene: .; J gene: TRBJ2-7; V gene: TRBV5-6; CDR3 DNA: TGTGCCAGCAGCTTGGCGACATTCGAGCAGTACTTC; CDR3 protein: CASSLATFEQYF
clone size: .; D gene: .; J gene: TRBJ1-4; V gene: TRBV13; CDR3 DNA: TGTGCCAGTAAAGGGGACAACAATGAAAAACTGTTTTTT; CDR3 protein: CASKGDNNEKLFF
clone size: .; D gene: .; J gene: TRBJ2-2; V gene: TRBV9; CDR3 DNA: TGTGCCAGCAGCCGCGACGGGTCCACCGGGGAGCTGTTTTTT; CDR3 protein: CASSRDGSTGELFF
clone size: .; D gene: TRBD1; J gene: TRBJ1-2; V gene: TRBV5-1; CDR3 DNA: TGCGCCAGCAGCTTCCTCCTTAGACAGGGGGATGGCTACACCTTC; CDR3 protein: CASSFLLRQGDGYTF
clone size: .; D gene: TRBD1; J gene: TRBJ2-1; V gene: TRBV19; CDR3 DNA: TGTGCCAGTAGTATAATGGGACAGGGGGTCGGCAATGAGCAGTTCTTC; CDR3 protein: CASSIMGQGVGNEQFF
clone size: .; D gene: .; J gene: TRBJ2-1; V gene: TRBV5-1; CDR3 DNA: TGCGCCAGCAGCCCCGGAGACGTGATCAATGAGCAGTTCTTC; CDR3 protein: CASSPGDVINEQFF
clone size: medium-sized; D gene: TRBD1; J gene: TRBJ1-6; V gene: TRBV19; CDR3 DNA: TGTGCCAGTAGCCAATACAGGGGGATAGAGTCACCCCTCCACTTT; CDR3 protein: CASSQYRGIESPLHF
clone size: .; D gene: TRBD1; J gene: TRBJ1-1; V gene: TRBV10-3; CDR3 DNA: TGTGCCATCCGGGGGACAGGGAACACTGAAGCTTTCTTT; CDR3 protein: CAIRGTGNTEAFF
clone size: once; D gene: .; J gene: TRBJ2-3; V gene: TRBV19; CDR3 DNA: TGTGCCAGTAGTATTGCAGGGCGGAGCACAGATACGCAGTATTTT; CDR3 protein: CASSIAGRSTDTQYF
clone size: .; D gene: TRBD2; J gene: TRBJ2-2; V gene: TRBV27; CDR3 DNA: TGTGCCAGCAGAAGAGCGGGGGGAACCGGGGAGCTGTTTTTT; CDR3 protein: CASRRAGGTGELFF
clone size: .; D gene: .; J gene: TRBJ2-7; V gene: TRBV21-1; CDR3 DNA: TGTGCCAGTCGTGATCGGGACAGGGTATACGAGCAGTACTTC; CDR3 protein: CASRDRDRVYEQYF
clone size: .; D gene: .; J gene: TRBJ1-1; V gene: TRBV6-5; CDR3 DNA: TGTGCCAGCAGTTACACCATAAACACTGAAGCTTTCTTT; CDR3 protein: CASSYTINTEAFF
clone size: .; D gene: .; J gene: TRBJ2-2; V gene: TRBV7-2; CDR3 DNA: TGTGCCAGCAGATCCGGGACTGTAAACACCGGGGAGCTGTTTTTT; CDR3 protein: CASRSGTVNTGELFF
clone size: .; D gene: .; J gene: TRBJ2-1; V gene: TRBV30; CDR3 DNA: TGTGCCTGGGATAGGCAGGGGGGAAATGAGCAGTTCTTC; CDR3 protein: CAWDRQGGNEQFF
clone size: .; D gene: TRBD1; J gene: TRBJ2-7; V gene: TRBV19; CDR3 DNA: TGTGCCAGTAGTATACAAGACAGGGGGCCAAACGAGCAGTACTTC; CDR3 protein: CASSIQDRGPNEQYF
clone size: .; D gene: TRBD1; J gene: TRBJ2-7; V gene: TRBV5-1; CDR3 DNA: TGCGCCAGCAGGCGGGACAGGGTGTCCGAGCAGTACTTC; CDR3 protein: CASRRDRVSEQYF
clone size: .; D gene: TRBD2; J gene: TRBJ2-1; V gene: TRBV19; CDR3 DNA: TGTGCCAGTAGTATTAGCGGGGGTAGCAATGAGCAGTTCTTC; CDR3 protein: CASSISGGSNEQFF
clone size: .; D gene: TRBD2; J gene: TRBJ2-2; V gene: TRBV24-1; CDR3 DNA: TGTGCCACCAGTCCAGCGGGAGAGTACACCGGGGAGCTGTTTTTT; CDR3 protein: CATSPAGEYTGELFF
clone size: .; D gene: .; J gene: TRBJ2-3; V gene: TRBV5-1; CDR3 DNA: TGCGCCAGCAGCTCCCCGTCGGGGGATACGCAGTATTTT; CDR3 protein: CASSSPSGDTQYF
clone size: .; D gene: TRBD1; J gene: TRBJ1-2; V gene: TRBV5-5; CDR3 DNA: TGTGCCAGCAGGGAGGGGACAGGGGGCGCCTCCTATGGCTACACCTTC; CDR3 protein: CASREGTGGASYGYTF
clone size: .; D gene: .; J gene: TRBJ1-2; V gene: TRBV9; CDR3 DNA: TGTGCCAGCAGCGTAGGGGAGGGGAACTATGGCTACACCTTC; CDR3 protein: CASSVGEGNYGYTF
clone size: .; D gene: .; J gene: TRBJ2-7; V gene: TRBV19; CDR3 DNA: TGTGCCAGTAGTAGGACAGAGGTAGACGAGCAGTACTTC; CDR3 protein: CASSRTEVDEQYF
clone size: .; D gene: TRBD1; J gene: TRBJ2-7; V gene: TRBV19; CDR3 DNA: TGTGCCAGTGCGACAGGGGGGGGGTACTACGAGCAGTACTTC; CDR3 protein: CASATGGGYYEQYF
clone size: .; D gene: .; J gene: TRBJ2-7; V gene: TRBV27; CDR3 DNA: TGTGCCAGCAAAAGTAGGACAATGAAAATCTACGAGCAGTACTTC; CDR3 protein: CASKSRTMKIYEQYF
clone size: once; D gene: .; J gene: TRBJ1-1; V gene: TRBV14; CDR3 DNA: TGTGCCAGCAGCCAAGGGTATTGGGATGAAGCTTTCTTT; CDR3 protein: CASSQGYWDEAFF
clone size: .; D gene: TRBD1; J gene: TRBJ2-7; V gene: TRBV27; CDR3 DNA: TGTGCCAGCAGTTCTCTAAACAGGGGCTTCGTAACCTACGAGCAGTACTTC; CDR3 protein: CASSSLNRGFVTYEQYF